Below, 31 T cell receptor beta chains from the same sample are listed, as sequenced in a study of blood T cell repertoires in COVID-19. TCRdb keeps only in-frame clones here, not all; method: immunoSEQ multiplex PCR. This sample carries 10,000 to 15,000 clones, approximately 80% of them seen once, and the ten largest clones take 20% to 30%. Sequences were obtained from peripheral blood. The source of these receptors is a man aged 35 to 55 with active or convalescent COVID-19.

This rearrangement joins TRBV19 to TRBJ1-5; D not resolved. There are 16 residues in the CDR3. Germline V gene lookup returns CDR1 LNHDA and CDR2 SQIVND (reference sequence). Trimming pared 0 bases from V and 6 bases from J, leaving 15 bases between. CDR3 region: CASSIDLSGFPQPQHF. DNA of the CDR3: TGTGCCAGTAGTATAGATCTGTCCGGGTTCCCTCAGCCCCAGCATTTT.

The CDR3 nucleotides read TGTGCCAGCAGCCCATATGACATGTCGGTAGGGACCCAGTACTTC. This gives the protein CASSPYDMSVGTQYF. V and J are TRBV7-2 and TRBJ2-5; D unclear. Germline loops: CDR1 SGHTA, CDR2 FQGNSA. This CDR3 has 15 amino acids. V lost 5 bases, J lost 7 bases, and 20 bases lay in between.

This sequence joins TRBV13 and TRBJ1-4, with TRBD1 matching over 7 bases. Trimming removed 3 bases from V and 12 bases from J; junction bases left unmatched: 10. Germline V gene lookup returns CDR1 PRHDT and CDR2 FYEKMQ (reference sequence). CDR3 length: 14 residues. The CDR3 reads CASSFGQDPAELFF. CDR3 DNA: TGTGCCAGCAGCTTTGGACAGGACCCTGCGGAACTGTTTTTT.

This chain uses TRBV13 with TRBJ1-3; D unclear. The CDR3 runs to 14 residues. Germline-derived CDR1 and CDR2 are PRHDT and FYEKMQ (reference sequence). V was clipped by 3 bases and J by 0 bases, with 6 bases between them. The CDR3 sequence is CASSLPSSGNTIYF. CDR3 bases: TGTGCCAGCAGCTTGCCGAGCTCTGGAAACACCATATATTTT.

The chain employs TRBV3-1 (or the pseudogene TRBV3-2) and TRBJ2-7; D is possibly TRBD2 (6 bases). The CDR3 extends over 14 amino acids. Trimming removed 1 base from V and 2 bases from J, with 9 bases in between. Germline V gene lookup returns CDR1 LGHDT and CDR2 YNNKEL (reference sequence). CDR3 sequence reads: CASSQASGAYEQYF. The CDR3, as DNA: TGTGCCAGCAGCCAAGCTTCGGGAGCCTACGAGCAGTACTTC.

This chain uses TRBV3-1 (or the pseudogene TRBV3-2) with TRBJ1-1, with D possibly matching TRBD1 (5 bases). The germline V gene has CDR1 LGHDT and CDR2 YNNKEL (reference sequence). V lost 3 bases and J lost 4, with 12 bases in between. The CDR3 length is 14 residues. CDR3 amino acids: CASSQSDRGTEAFF. Written as DNA, the CDR3 is TGTGCCAGCAGCCAGTCAGATAGGGGCACTGAAGCTTTCTTT.

The chain has TRBV24-1 and TRBJ1-2, with a weak D call TRBD1 (5 bases). Trimming pared 3 bases from V and 0 bases from J, leaving 16 bases between. The CDR3 is 17 residues long. The germline CDR1 and CDR2 sequences are KGHDR and SFDVKD. The CDR3 bases are TGTGCCACCAGTGATGGTGCCGCGACGGGGGCTAACTATGGCTACACCTTC. This translates into CATSDGAATGANYGYTF.

This clone was seen more than once but under ten times. The chain combines TRBV7-9 with TRBJ2-1, with TRBD1 identical over 8 bases. This CDR3 region has 15 residues. V was clipped by 5 bases and J by 3 bases; unmatched bases: 6. Germline assignment: CDR1 SEHNR and CDR2 FQNEAQ (reference sequence). For the CDR3, the DNA is TGTGCCAGCAGCGCCATAGGGACAGGCTACAATGAGCAGTTCTTC. Its protein is CASSAIGTGYNEQFF.

This clone occurred a few times. The V and J genes are TRBV9 and TRBJ2-7; 8 nucleotides agree with TRBD1. CDR1 SGDLS and CDR2 YYNGEE come from the germline V gene. J was trimmed by 2 bases and V by 0 bases; bases with no gene match: 7. The CDR3 totals 16 residues. The CDR3 loop reads CASSVDGTGSTYEQYF. In DNA, the CDR3 is TGTGCCAGCAGCGTAGATGGGACAGGATCCACCTACGAGCAGTACTTC.

The chain joins TRBV9 to TRBJ2-5; D is possibly TRBD1 (6 bases). V gave up 0 bases and J gave up 2 bases, with 8 bases separating them. The CDR3 is made up of 14 amino acids. Per germline, CDR1 SGDLS and CDR2 YYNGEE. For the CDR3, the DNA is TGTGCCAGCAGCGTAGCTACAGGGCAAGAGACCCAGTACTTC. It is translated as CASSVATGQETQYF.

This chain links TRBV5-4 with TRBJ2-3; D is possibly TRBD2 (6 bases). The CDR3 covers 16 residues. The V end lost 0 bases, the J end lost 3 bases, and 14 bases lay between the germline ends. From germline, CDR1 is SGHNT and CDR2 YYREEE (reference sequence). In nucleotides, the CDR3 is TGTGCCAGCAGCTTGGAAGATCCGGGAGCTACAGATACGCAGTATTTT. Translation: CASSLEDPGATDTQYF.

This chain joins TRBV7-8 and TRBJ2-2; TRBD2 agrees at 14 bases. The trim removed 3 bases at V and 7 bases at J, leaving 7 bases unmatched. The CDR3 spans 17 residues. Per germline, CDR1 SGHVS and CDR2 FQNEAQ. Here the CDR3 reads CASSFSTSGRAGGELFF. DNA of the CDR3: TGTGCCAGCAGCTTCTCGACTAGCGGGAGGGCCGGCGGGGAGCTGTTTTTT.

The chain recombines TRBV2 with TRBJ2-7; TRBD2 matches 13 bases. V lost 3 bases to trimming and J lost 7 bases; unmatched junction nucleotides: 3. Germline CDR1 is SNHLY and CDR2 is FYNNEI. This CDR3 is built from 14 residues. CDR3 DNA: TGTGCCAGCAGTGAGGGGACTAGCGGGACGGAGCAGTACTTC. Amino acid sequence: CASSEGTSGTEQYF.

This clone was seen only a few times. The CDR3 loop is CATSDLRTSGRRGGELFF. CDR3 coding DNA: TGTGCCACCAGTGATTTACGGACTAGCGGGAGGCGGGGCGGGGAGCTGTTTTTT. The genes are TRBV24-1 and TRBJ2-2; TRBD2 matches at 14 bases. CDR1 is KGHDR, CDR2 SFDVKD, per germline. Trimming cost V 1 base and J 7 bases; bases outside gene matches: 7. The CDR3 is 18 amino acids.

This clone was observed once. The V call is TRBV12-3 or TRBV12-4, the J call TRBJ2-7; tentative D call: TRBD2 (5 bases). V shed 6 bases and J shed 12 bases, with 21 bases lying between them. This CDR3 region has 13 residues. The chain's CDR3 is CASSLIAIDGRYF. The CDR3 region has the DNA TGTGCCAGCAGCCTCATAGCGATCGACGGTCGGTACTTC.

The rearrangement uses TRBV9 and TRBJ2-2; the match to TRBD2 covers 13 bases. Germline V gene data show CDR1 as SGDLS and CDR2 as YYNGEE. The CDR3 runs to 17 residues. The V gene end was trimmed by 4 bases and the J gene end by 5 bases; junction bases not matched to a gene: 8. CDR3 DNA: TGTGCCAGCAGCACAGGACTAGCGGGGGCGGGGACCGGGGAGCTGTTTTTT. Translating gives CASSTGLAGAGTGELFF.

This clone was observed a handful of times. The V call is TRBV5-6, the J call TRBJ1-2, with TRBD1 matching over 10 bases. In germline, CDR1 is SGHDT, CDR2 YYEEEE. V dropped 1 base and J dropped 1; count of bases not matched to a gene: 4. The CDR3 contains 16 residues. This CDR3 reads CASSLTTGGVNYGYTF. The DNA of the CDR3 is TGTGCCAGCAGCTTGACGACAGGGGGCGTTAACTATGGCTACACCTTC.

The chain uses TRBV28 and TRBJ1-2; 8 bases fit TRBD1. Germline CDR1 reads MDHEN; CDR2 reads SYDVKM. Trimming at V came to 6 bases and at J to 7 bases, leaving 10 bases not matched to a gene. The CDR3 consists of 14 residues. CDR3 nucleotide sequence: TGTGCCAGCAGGAAACCGGGACAGGACGGTGGCTACACCTTC. Amino acids: CASRKPGQDGGYTF.

By sample fraction, this clone is medium-sized. The rearrangement links TRBV7-2 to TRBJ1-2; D unresolved. The CDR3 covers 15 residues. V shed 2 bases and J shed 7 bases, with 17 bases lying between them. Looked up from germline, CDR1 is SGHTA and CDR2 is FQGNSA. Here the CDR3 reads CASSLQVWEGSGYTF. For the CDR3, the DNA is TGTGCCAGCAGCTTACAAGTTTGGGAGGGATCTGGCTACACCTTC.

This clone appeared a few times. This chain joins TRBV18 and TRBJ2-1; D is ambiguous. There are 13 residues in the CDR3. CDR1 and CDR2 (germline): KGHSH, LQKENI. With 2 bases removed from V and 4 bases from J, the gap between germline ends came to 6 bases. CDR3 protein: CASSPNQYNEQFF. The CDR3 coding sequence is TGTGCCAGCTCACCAAATCAATACAATGAGCAGTTCTTC.

The chain recombines TRBV12-5 with TRBJ1-2, with TRBD1 matching over 7 bases. The CDR3 consists of 13 residues. V lost 7 bases, J lost 2 bases, and 4 bases stayed unmatched. Germline V lookup: CDR1 LGHNT, CDR2 FRNRAP. The CDR3 reads CASAGTENYGYTF. Written as DNA, the CDR3 is TGTGCTAGTGCCGGGACAGAGAACTATGGCTACACCTTC.

The sample holds a few counts of this clone. The rearrangement links TRBV2 to TRBJ1-5; tentatively, D is TRBD1 (6 bases). Germline V CDR1 and CDR2: SNHLY, FYNNEI. V dropped 5 bases and J dropped 4 bases, with 12 bases sitting between them. The length of the CDR3 is 14 residues. CDR3 in amino acids: CASSRSRGNQPQHF. The DNA for the CDR3 is TGTGCCAGCAGTCGCTCAAGGGGGAATCAGCCCCAGCATTTT.

CDR3 DNA: TGCGCCAGCAGCCACGGACTAGGCGGCGAGACCCAGTACTTC. It specifies CASSHGLGGETQYF. The chain couples TRBV4-1 to TRBJ2-5, with TRBD2 matching over 7 bases. The CDR3 has 14 residues. Per the germline V gene, CDR1 is MGHRA and CDR2 is YSYEKL. J was trimmed by 5 bases and V by 3 bases; bases with no gene match: 6.

The chain has TRBV6-5 and TRBJ1-2; TRBD1 might be the D (5 bases). The CDR3 totals 14 residues. The V and J ends lost 1 base and 8 bases respectively, with 14 bases between them. Per the germline V gene, CDR1 is MNHEY and CDR2 is SVGAGI. The CDR3 DNA follows: TGTGCCAGCAGTTACTTGACAGACGCAAGAGGCTACACCTTC. It is translated as CASSYLTDARGYTF.

This clone was seen more than once but under ten times. This chain joins TRBV18 and TRBJ2-2; possible D gene TRBD2, 7 bases. V gave up 3 bases and J gave up 0 bases, with 14 bases separating them. Germline CDR1 and CDR2: KGHSH and LQKENI. This CDR3 has 17 residues. CDR3 amino acids: CASSPAQGTTNTGELFF. In nucleotides, the CDR3 is TGTGCCAGCTCACCGGCCCAGGGGACTACGAACACCGGGGAGCTGTTTTTT.

The rearrangement links TRBV5-1 to TRBJ2-1; the match to TRBD2 covers 12 bases. Germline CDR1 SGHRS, CDR2 YFSETQ. V was clipped by 4 bases and J by 7 bases; unmatched bases: 9. The CDR3 is made up of 16 amino acids. CDR3 in amino acids: CASSPPRTSGKNEQFF. The DNA for the CDR3 is TGCGCCAGCAGCCCGCCGAGGACTAGCGGGAAAAATGAGCAGTTCTTC.

The V gene is TRBV5-8, the J gene TRBJ1-1, with a weak D call TRBD1 (5 bases). Trimming stripped 3 bases from V and 3 bases from J, with 15 bases between. The CDR3 length is 15 residues. Per the germline V gene, CDR1 is SGHTS and CDR2 is YDEGEE. CDR3 coding DNA: TGTGCCAGCAGCTCCTCGGGGGAGGTTTACACTGAAGCTTTCTTT. Protein: CASSSSGEVYTEAFF.

This clone is a singleton in its sample. The chain uses TRBV7-2 and TRBJ2-3; D call uncertain. Per germline, CDR1 SGHTA and CDR2 FQGNSA. This CDR3 comprises 14 residues. Between the trimmed V and J ends, which lost 3 bases and 2 bases, there was a span of 9 bases. CDR3 protein: CASSFRSTTDTQYF. CDR3 sequence (DNA): TGTGCCAGCAGCTTCAGATCCACCACAGATACGCAGTATTTT.

The chain is built from TRBV9 and TRBJ2-7, with a possible D match to TRBD1 (6 bases). The CDR3 has 14 amino acids. In germline, CDR1 is SGDLS, CDR2 YYNGEE. Deletions cut 4 bases from V and 6 bases from J, with 17 bases between. Written as DNA, the CDR3 is TGTGCCAGCAGCCCTCGGGACACCCCGGGCGAGCAGTACTTC. This sequence encodes CASSPRDTPGEQYF.

V usage is TRBV6-5 and J usage is TRBJ1-1; no definite D call. V gave up 6 bases and J gave up 2 bases, with 7 bases separating them. The CDR3 totals 12 residues. Germline CDR1 and CDR2: MNHEY and SVGAGI. CDR3 protein: CASRQRNTEAFF. Written as DNA, the CDR3 is TGTGCCAGCAGACAGAGAAACACTGAAGCTTTCTTT.

The chain employs TRBV10-3 and TRBJ2-4, with 8 bases aligning to TRBD2. Germline CDR1 reads ENHRY; CDR2 reads SYGVKD. There are 16 residues in the CDR3. The junction had 6 bases not matched to a gene; V was cut back by 2 bases and J by 3 bases. The CDR3 here is CAISEVAGRGKNIQYF. The CDR3, as DNA: TGTGCCATCAGTGAGGTAGCGGGGAGGGGCAAAAACATTCAGTACTTC.